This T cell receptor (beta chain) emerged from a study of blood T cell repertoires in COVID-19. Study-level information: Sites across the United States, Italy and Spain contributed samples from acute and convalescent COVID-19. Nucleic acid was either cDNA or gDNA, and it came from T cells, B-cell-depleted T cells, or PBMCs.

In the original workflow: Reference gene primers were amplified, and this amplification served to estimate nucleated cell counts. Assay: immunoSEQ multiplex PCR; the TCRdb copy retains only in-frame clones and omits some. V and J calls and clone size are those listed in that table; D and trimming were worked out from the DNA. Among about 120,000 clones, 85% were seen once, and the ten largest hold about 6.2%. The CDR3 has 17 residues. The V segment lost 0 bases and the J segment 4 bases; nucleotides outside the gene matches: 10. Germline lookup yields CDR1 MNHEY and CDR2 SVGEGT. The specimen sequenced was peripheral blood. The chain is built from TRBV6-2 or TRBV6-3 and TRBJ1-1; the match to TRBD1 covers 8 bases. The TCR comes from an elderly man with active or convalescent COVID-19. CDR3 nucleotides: TGTGCCAGCAGTTACTCGACAAGCGGACAGGGTTTCACTGAAGCTTTCTTT. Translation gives CASSYSTSGQGFTEAFF.